The entry that follows covers one T cell receptor (beta chain) sequence. Sequenced by immunoSEQ multiplex PCR; TCRdb stores in-frame clones only, minus some. Found here are roughly 70,000 clones, over 85% of them singletons; the top ten hold approximately 1.5%. These data are taken from a study of blood T cell repertoires in COVID-19. This CDR3 is 13 amino acids long. J gave up 3 bases and V 7 bases, and 3 bases lay outside the gene matches. Germline V gene sequence: CDR1 ENHRY, CDR2 SYGVKD. The chain carries TRBV10-3 and TRBJ1-2; 9 bases match TRBD1. The sequence derives from a man between 60 and 70 years old with acute or convalescent COVID-19. The sample comprised peripheral blood. The CDR3 loop is CAITRTGDYGYTF. The CDR3 nucleotides read TGTGCCATCACTCGGACAGGGGACTATGGCTACACCTTC.